This is a list of T cell receptor beta chains from one sample in a study of T cell responses to AZD1222 COVID-19 vaccine. The assay was immunoSEQ multiplex PCR, and TCRdb's table has in-frame clones only and misses some. This table has about 130,000 clones, roughly 92% appearing once. The input for sequencing was peripheral blood, taken 28 days after the second AZD1222 dose. These receptors were obtained from an adult who received the AZD1222 COVID-19 vaccine. The CDR3 runs from the conserved cysteine through the conserved F or W. Each record gives: CDR3 DNA, CDR3 protein, V gene, CDR3 length, J gene, D gene, clone size. A D gene is named only where the DNA matches it firmly. The size field is filled for only some rows; it gives once, few, many or a size class.

CDR3nt: TGTGCCAGCAGTTACACGGGACAGGGGAACACTGAAGCTTTCTTT
CDR3aa: CASSYTGQGNTEAFF
v_gene: TRBV6-5
len: 15
j_gene: TRBJ1-1
d_gene: TRBD1
abundance: NA

CDR3nt: TGTGCCAGCAGCGTAGGAAGCAGCTCCTATGGCTACACCTTC
CDR3aa: CASSVGSSSYGYTF
v_gene: TRBV9
len: 14
j_gene: TRBJ1-2
d_gene: NA
abundance: NA

CDR3nt: TGTGCCAGCAGCCAAGATTCGAGGACAGGGCGAACCGGGGAGCTGTTTTTT
CDR3aa: CASSQDSRTGRTGELFF
v_gene: TRBV4-2
len: 17
j_gene: TRBJ2-2
d_gene: TRBD1
abundance: NA

CDR3nt: TGCGCCAGCAGCTTGGGGGACAGCACAGATACGCAGTATTTT
CDR3aa: CASSLGDSTDTQYF
v_gene: TRBV5-1
len: 14
j_gene: TRBJ2-3
d_gene: NA
abundance: NA

CDR3nt: TGTGCCAGCAGAATCTCTGGAAACACCATATATTTT
CDR3aa: CASRISGNTIYF
v_gene: TRBV3-1/TRBV3-2
len: 12
j_gene: TRBJ1-3
d_gene: NA
abundance: NA

CDR3nt: TGTGCCAGCAGTTCCGGACTTGAAGCTTTCTTT
CDR3aa: CASSSGLEAFF
v_gene: TRBV12-3/TRBV12-4
len: 11
j_gene: TRBJ1-1
d_gene: NA
abundance: NA

CDR3nt: TGCGCCAGCTCCGAAAGGGATACGCAGTATTTT
CDR3aa: CASSERDTQYF
v_gene: TRBV5-1
len: 11
j_gene: TRBJ2-3
d_gene: NA
abundance: NA

CDR3nt: TGTGCCAGTAGTTTGGGACGCGGGGGCAATCAGCCCCAGCATTTT
CDR3aa: CASSLGRGGNQPQHF
v_gene: TRBV19
len: 15
j_gene: TRBJ1-5
d_gene: NA
abundance: NA

CDR3nt: TGTGCCAGCACGGCAGGGAACCCAACTAATGAAAAACTGTTTTTT
CDR3aa: CASTAGNPTNEKLFF
v_gene: TRBV7-9
len: 15
j_gene: TRBJ1-4
d_gene: NA
abundance: NA

CDR3nt: TGTGCCAGCAGTTTCCGGGACACCAACTATGGCTACACCTTC
CDR3aa: CASSFRDTNYGYTF
v_gene: TRBV27
len: 14
j_gene: TRBJ1-2
d_gene: NA
abundance: NA

CDR3nt: TGTGCCAGCAGCGTTACTCCGGGAGAGATTACCGGGGAGCTGTTTTTT
CDR3aa: CASSVTPGEITGELFF
v_gene: TRBV7-6
len: 16
j_gene: TRBJ2-2
d_gene: NA
abundance: NA

CDR3nt: TGCGCCAGCAGCATTAGCGGGGGGGCCTTGGAGACCCAGTACTTC
CDR3aa: CASSISGGALETQYF
v_gene: TRBV4-3
len: 15
j_gene: TRBJ2-5
d_gene: TRBD2
abundance: NA

CDR3nt: TGTGCCAGCACCATACAGGGAAACACTGAAGCTTTCTTT
CDR3aa: CASTIQGNTEAFF
v_gene: TRBV12-3/TRBV12-4
len: 13
j_gene: TRBJ1-1
d_gene: NA
abundance: NA

CDR3nt: TGCGCCAGCAGCCAAGGACCAGACCCAAGGGGCCAGTACTTC
CDR3aa: CASSQGPDPRGQYF
v_gene: TRBV4-3
len: 14
j_gene: TRBJ2-5
d_gene: NA
abundance: NA

CDR3nt: TGTGCCAGCATCCGACAGGGGACGGCTAATGAAAAACTGTTTTTT
CDR3aa: CASIRQGTANEKLFF
v_gene: TRBV6-5
len: 15
j_gene: TRBJ1-4
d_gene: TRBD1
abundance: NA

CDR3nt: TGTGCCAGCAGGGAATACAGGCAAATCTATGGCTACACCTTC
CDR3aa: CASREYRQIYGYTF
v_gene: TRBV28
len: 14
j_gene: TRBJ1-2
d_gene: NA
abundance: few

CDR3nt: TGTGCCAGCAGCTTGGTAGGGTGGCAGCCCCAGCATTTT
CDR3aa: CASSLVGWQPQHF
v_gene: TRBV11-2
len: 13
j_gene: TRBJ1-5
d_gene: NA
abundance: NA

CDR3nt: TGTGCCAGCAGCTTGGTTGGGGCTAGCACAGATACGCAGTATTTT
CDR3aa: CASSLVGASTDTQYF
v_gene: TRBV5-4
len: 15
j_gene: TRBJ2-3
d_gene: NA
abundance: once

CDR3nt: TGTGCCAGCAGCTTGGGATTCGTTTCACCCCTCCACTTT
CDR3aa: CASSLGFVSPLHF
v_gene: TRBV11-2
len: 13
j_gene: TRBJ1-6
d_gene: NA
abundance: NA

CDR3nt: TGTGCCAGCACCCCTCCGGGCCACGAGACCCAGTACTTC
CDR3aa: CASTPPGHETQYF
v_gene: TRBV6-5
len: 13
j_gene: TRBJ2-5
d_gene: NA
abundance: NA

CDR3nt: TGTGCCAGCAGTTTACTAGGGGGTCTTTCACCCCTCCACTTT
CDR3aa: CASSLLGGLSPLHF
v_gene: TRBV27
len: 14
j_gene: TRBJ1-6
d_gene: NA
abundance: NA

CDR3nt: TGTGCCACCAGTGGCTTGGGACGGAGCTCCTACAATGAGCAGTTCTTC
CDR3aa: CATSGLGRSSYNEQFF
v_gene: TRBV24-1
len: 16
j_gene: TRBJ2-1
d_gene: NA
abundance: NA

CDR3nt: TGTGCCATCAGTGACGGACAGCTCTCTGGGGCCAACGTCCTGACTTTC
CDR3aa: CAISDGQLSGANVLTF
v_gene: TRBV10-3
len: 16
j_gene: TRBJ2-6
d_gene: NA
abundance: NA

CDR3nt: TGTGCCAACAAGCGGGAGCTTAAGAATGAGCAGTTCTTC
CDR3aa: CANKRELKNEQFF
v_gene: TRBV2
len: 13
j_gene: TRBJ2-1
d_gene: TRBD2
abundance: NA

CDR3nt: TGTGCCAGCAGCTTAGGCAGAACCTACAATGAGCAGTTCTTC
CDR3aa: CASSLGRTYNEQFF
v_gene: TRBV7-3
len: 14
j_gene: TRBJ2-1
d_gene: NA
abundance: NA

CDR3nt: TGCGCCAGCAGGCCCCGGGAAACTTATAGCAATCAGCCCCAGCATTTT
CDR3aa: CASRPRETYSNQPQHF
v_gene: TRBV5-1
len: 16
j_gene: TRBJ1-5
d_gene: NA
abundance: NA

CDR3nt: TGTGCCAGTAGTGTGTTCAGGGTTAGGTCCTACAATGAGCAGTTCTTC
CDR3aa: CASSVFRVRSYNEQFF
v_gene: TRBV19
len: 16
j_gene: TRBJ2-1
d_gene: NA
abundance: NA

CDR3nt: TGTGCCAGTAGTATTATCGGGGATACGCAGTATTTT
CDR3aa: CASSIIGDTQYF
v_gene: TRBV19
len: 12
j_gene: TRBJ2-3
d_gene: NA
abundance: NA

CDR3nt: TGTGCCAGTAGTATAATGGGTAACAGGGTCAATCAGCCCCAGCATTTT
CDR3aa: CASSIMGNRVNQPQHF
v_gene: TRBV19
len: 16
j_gene: TRBJ1-5
d_gene: NA
abundance: NA